This is a list of T cell receptor beta chains from one sample in a study of CD8 T cells in ankylosing spondylitis. MiXCR was run by TCRdb on the 5' RACE reads, yielding one entry per CDR3 protein. This table has 750,000 to 850,000 distinct CDR3 sequences, approximately 12% appearing once. Sequenced sample: blood, either unsorted or a sorted T cell fraction (not recorded which). The receptors shown here come from a male donor with ankylosing spondylitis. The CDR3 runs from the conserved cysteine through the conserved F or W. The order of the fields is clone size, V gene, CDR3 protein. Not all rows give a size; the values are once, few, many and, for expanded clones, a class.

clone size: once
V gene: TRBV13
CDR3 protein: CASSPRGERRNTIYF

clone size: NA
V gene: TRBV20-1
CDR3 protein: CSAVRLAREQYF

clone size: few
V gene: TRBV9
CDR3 protein: CASSVGSTGGQETQYF

clone size: NA
V gene: TRBV27
CDR3 protein: CASCFGTYPNTEAFF

clone size: NA
V gene: TRBV6-2/TRBV6-3
CDR3 protein: CASRRQAGNTIYF

clone size: NA
V gene: TRBV7-6
CDR3 protein: CASSRGGPTYNEQFF

clone size: NA
V gene: TRBV6-6
CDR3 protein: CASTSKSSYEQYF

clone size: NA
V gene: TRBV6-6
CDR3 protein: CATQQGAKNIQYF

clone size: few
V gene: TRBV6-2/TRBV6-3
CDR3 protein: CASSIRTGGSTYEQYF

clone size: few
V gene: TRBV10-2
CDR3 protein: CASSEIGTGGSYEQYF

clone size: many
V gene: TRBV20-1
CDR3 protein: CSAIYGGAGRDTQYF

clone size: many
V gene: TRBV7-2
CDR3 protein: CASSLFWGNTEAFF

clone size: NA
V gene: TRBV20-1
CDR3 protein: CSARDYGTSNEQFF

clone size: NA
V gene: TRBV7-8
CDR3 protein: CASSKNWGGGQPQHF

clone size: NA
V gene: TRBV10-3
CDR3 protein: CAINGGSGELFF

clone size: few
V gene: TRBV6-1
CDR3 protein: CASTSSGSLFDEQFF

clone size: many
V gene: TRBV5-1
CDR3 protein: CASSLVSPSHEQYF

clone size: few
V gene: TRBV11-2
CDR3 protein: CASSKKQEIGELFF

clone size: few
V gene: TRBV29-1
CDR3 protein: CSVVAGGFGNIQYF

clone size: few
V gene: TRBV5-1
CDR3 protein: CASSSSGLRQFF

clone size: many
V gene: TRBV20-1
CDR3 protein: CSAGARRGLAKNIQYF

clone size: NA
V gene: TRBV18
CDR3 protein: CASSRQINYEQYF

clone size: NA
V gene: TRBV6-1
CDR3 protein: CASSRNRDIGNTIYF

clone size: NA
V gene: TRBV19
CDR3 protein: CASSEGAGAPQHF

clone size: few
V gene: TRBV4-1
CDR3 protein: CASSHTGTGIVDEQFF

clone size: NA
V gene: TRBV4-3
CDR3 protein: CASSQNALAGGDTQYF

clone size: few
V gene: TRBV20-1
CDR3 protein: CSAKQTLSTNEKLFF

clone size: few
V gene: TRBV4-3
CDR3 protein: CASSPDWVLNEQFF

clone size: many
V gene: TRBV29-1
CDR3 protein: CSVQGVKAGANVLTF

clone size: NA
V gene: TRBV5-1
CDR3 protein: CASSFQGHPYEQYF

clone size: NA
V gene: TRBV12-3/TRBV12-4
CDR3 protein: CASTPGGGSLQETQYF

clone size: NA
V gene: TRBV7-9
CDR3 protein: CASGLDRAIFGANVLTF

clone size: NA
V gene: TRBV5-1
CDR3 protein: CASSLNLDTQYF

clone size: few
V gene: TRBV12-5
CDR3 protein: CASGLGTPDTQYF

clone size: few
V gene: TRBV7-2
CDR3 protein: CASSLVGRATYEQYF

clone size: once
V gene: TRBV27
CDR3 protein: CASSSLSQGGTQYF

clone size: NA
V gene: TRBV18
CDR3 protein: CASSPTELYGYTF

clone size: few
V gene: TRBV7-3
CDR3 protein: CASSPSRDSSTGYTF

clone size: NA
V gene: TRBV6-1
CDR3 protein: CASRPTGPGSWVVNYGYTF

clone size: NA
V gene: TRBV6-5
CDR3 protein: CASSYSFVLADKRGTQYF

clone size: few
V gene: TRBV7-8
CDR3 protein: CASTTSGQETQYF

clone size: NA
V gene: TRBV3-1
CDR3 protein: CASSQRDREAGELFF

clone size: few
V gene: TRBV11-2
CDR3 protein: CASSLGLAGGGYEQYF

clone size: NA
V gene: TRBV7-2
CDR3 protein: CASSSPAGGPNNEQFF

clone size: NA
V gene: TRBV5-1
CDR3 protein: CASSFMSRGRNEKLFF

clone size: few
V gene: TRBV12-3/TRBV12-4
CDR3 protein: CASSPAPPGLATHEQYF

clone size: many
V gene: TRBV7-6
CDR3 protein: CASSLVSARDTQYF

clone size: NA
V gene: TRBV6-2/TRBV6-3
CDR3 protein: CASSYVGTPLETQYF

clone size: NA
V gene: TRBV7-9
CDR3 protein: CASRLGGGPDTQYF

clone size: many
V gene: TRBV29-1
CDR3 protein: CSVTDRGSGYTF

clone size: NA
V gene: TRBV7-9
CDR3 protein: CASSPDREWISNQPQHF

clone size: NA
V gene: TRBV5-1
CDR3 protein: CASSLRATRNGEQFF

clone size: few
V gene: TRBV5-1
CDR3 protein: CASSLRGNDGSPLHF